A single T cell receptor (beta chain) is shown here with its context. Participants came from roughly 24 US areas, aged roughly 18 to 95 years. Participant-given clinical history determined each cohort assignment. This specimen belongs to a study of blood T cell repertoires in COVID-19. CDR3 length: 15 amino acids. The V gene lost 0 bases and the J gene lost 6 bases, with 12 bases spanning the gap. Germline V lookup: CDR1 MNHNS, CDR2 SASEGT. Profiled with immunoSEQ multiplex PCR; TCRdb holds only in-frame clones, not every one. The table lists about 410,000 clones, over 85% of them singletons, with around 1.7% in the top ten.

The genes are TRBV6-1 and TRBJ1-5, with D maybe TRBD1 (5 bases). This TCR was recovered from a woman in her thirties who had recovered from COVID-19. Sequenced input: PBMCs or T cells enriched from blood (not recorded which). CDR3 residues: CASSEAGGFTQPQHF. CDR3 DNA sequence: TGTGCCAGCAGTGAAGCGGGGGGGTTCACTCAGCCCCAGCATTTT.